The 29 T cell receptor beta chains reported below all come from one sample, sequenced in a study of Graves' ophthalmopathy and Graves' hyperthyroidism. As the template, RNA transcripts were used to amplify TCR beta CDR3 regions. The library came from an HTBI-primed first-round RT-PCR and a second-round multiplex PCR. MiXCR, applied by TCRdb to the multiplex PCR reads, yields one record per CDR3 protein. The sample contains about 590,000 distinct CDR3 sequences, under 40% of which appear only once. The sample taken for sequencing was peripheral blood or thyroid tissue (not recorded which). The receptors originated from an adult man with Graves' hyperthyroidism.

Points on this clonotype: At one of its ends the junction is not consistent with the germline gene, which may arise from a read error. The chain couples TRBV12-3 or TRBV12-4 to TRBJ2-7; 9 nucleotides line up with TRBD1. The CDR3 runs 16 residues. CDR3 coding DNA: TGTGCCAGCAGTCGACACCCGGACAGGGGATACTACGGGCAGTACTTC. Amino acids: CASSRHPDRGYYGQYF.

This clonotype has ten or more counts. In nucleotides, the CDR3 is TGTGCCAGCAGCTTATCGTCCGGGACAGGGGGGGCCGGGGAGCTGTTTTTT. Its protein is CASSLSSGTGGAGELFF. The V gene is TRBV7-2, the J gene TRBJ2-2, with 11 bases fitting TRBD1. V lost 2 bases, J lost 6 bases, and 8 bases stayed unmatched. This CDR3 region has 17 residues. Germline CDR1 reads SGHTA; CDR2 reads FQGNSA.

In this sample, this clonotype turned up a few times. This chain joins TRBV12-3 or TRBV12-4 and TRBJ1-6; D might be TRBD1 (6 bases). CDR3 length: 15 amino acids. Trimming left V 1 base short and J 13 bases short, with 17 bases between. This CDR3 reads CASSLGTVKTAPLHF. The CDR3, as DNA: TGTGCCAGCAGTTTAGGGACAGTCAAAACAGCGCCCCTCCACTTT.

In DNA, the CDR3 is TGTGCCATCAGTGAGCAAAACGCCGGGACAGGGTATGGCTACACCTTC. This translates into CAISEQNAGTGYGYTF. This chain joins TRBV10-3 and TRBJ1-2; 9 nucleotides agree with TRBD1. J was trimmed by 5 bases and V by 2 bases; bases with no gene match: 9. This CDR3 has 16 residues. CDR1 is ENHRY, CDR2 SYGVKD, per germline.

In its sample, this clonotype was seen many times. The chain recombines TRBV5-1 with TRBJ1-1; no definite D call. V lost 0 bases, J lost 2 bases, and 11 bases lay in between. The CDR3 sequence is 15 residues long. Germline-derived CDR1 and CDR2 are SGHRS and YFSETQ. Written as DNA, the CDR3 is TGCGCCAGCAGCTTGGCCGGCGTCAGTAACACTGAAGCTTTCTTT. Translation gives CASSLAGVSNTEAFF.

At least ten counts were recorded for this clonotype. This chain links TRBV3-1 with TRBJ1-2; perhaps TRBD1 as D (6 bases). Trimming took 2 bases from V and 8 from J, leaving 12 bases between them. Looked up from germline, CDR1 is LGHDT and CDR2 is YNNKEL (reference sequence). The length of the CDR3 is 13 residues. DNA for the CDR3: TGTGCCAGCAGCCAATTACAGGGTACGGGCTACACCTTC. Translated: CASSQLQGTGYTF.

In this sample, this clonotype turned up many times. The V call is TRBV7-8, the J call TRBJ2-6; 9 bases are a match to TRBD1. The junction had 9 bases not matched to a gene; V was cut back by 2 bases and J by 4 bases. Germline assignment: CDR1 SGHVS and CDR2 FQNEAQ. The CDR3 sequence is 18 residues long. The CDR3 DNA is TGTGCCAGCAGCTTAAGTGGGACAGGGTGGTCCGGGGCCAACGTCCTGACTTTC. Encoded protein: CASSLSGTGWSGANVLTF.

The CDR3 DNA is TGTGCCAGCAGCCTGGGTTCTAGCGAGGGGGCCCAAGAGCAGTACTTC. Translated, it gives CASSLGSSEGAQEQYF. The V call is TRBV7-6, the J call TRBJ2-7; perhaps TRBD1 as D (7 bases). The V end was cut by 5 bases, the J end by 7 bases, with 24 bases between. The germline CDR1 and CDR2 sequences are SGHVS and FNYEAQ. This CDR3 contains 16 residues. Full variable domain (missing parts from reference TRBV7-6 and TRBJ2-7): GAGVSQSPRYKVTKRGQDVALRCDPISGHVSLYWYRQALGQGPEFLTYFNYEAQQDKSGLPNDRFSAERPEGSISTLTIQRTEQRDSAMYRCASSLGSSEGAQEQYFGPGTRLTVT.

The CDR3 DNA is TGCAGCTTAGAGGCAGGCAATTCACCCCTCCACTTT. The encoded protein is CSLEAGNSPLHF. The chain joins TRBV29-1 to TRBJ1-6; unclear D gene. The germline V gene encodes CDR1 SQVTM and CDR2 ANQGSEA. V lost 8 bases to trimming and J lost 7 bases, with 12 bases between them. The CDR3 extends over 12 amino acids.

The genes are TRBV9 and TRBJ1-5; D is possibly TRBD1 (6 bases). This CDR3 spans 17 amino acids. Trimming cost V 3 bases and J 11 bases, with 27 bases left between them. The V gene's germline CDR1 is SGDLS and CDR2 YYNGEE. CDR3 in DNA: TGTGCCAGCAGCGCGGGAAGACAGGCGGGATACCAAGAGACCCAGCATTTT. Translating it yields CASSAGRQAGYQETQHF.

Details on this clonotype: A much larger clone sits a single nucleotide away, making a read error possible. The chain links TRBV10-3 to TRBJ2-7; no clear D gene. There are 11 residues in the CDR3. Germline CDR1 ENHRY, CDR2 SYGVKD. The V gene lost 2 bases and the J gene lost 6 bases, with 5 bases spanning the gap. The CDR3 bases are TGTGCCATCAGTGAGGGGCGCGAGCAGTACTTC. It encodes CAISEGREQYF.

At least ten counts were recorded for this clonotype. J is TRBJ1-1 and V is TRBV2; a possible D gene is TRBD1 (6 bases). This CDR3 region has 13 residues. Trimming stripped 8 bases from V and 2 bases from J, with 12 bases between. The germline V gene has CDR1 SNHLY and CDR2 FYNNEI. DNA of the CDR3: TGTGCCAGCGGCGGACAGACAAACACTGAAGCTTTCTTT. It codes for CASGGQTNTEAFF. The full variable domain, its missing parts supplied by reference TRBV2 and TRBJ1-1, is EPEVTQTPSHQVTQMGQEVILRCVPISNHLYFYWYRQILGQKVEFLVSFYNNEISEKSEIFDDQFSVERPDGSNFTLKIRSTKLEDSAMYFCASGGQTNTEAFFGQGTRLTVV.

This clonotype was detected a few times. The chain employs TRBV24-1 and TRBJ2-2; 7 nucleotides agree with TRBD1. CDR3 length: 15 residues. J lost 6 bases, V lost 5 bases, and 8 bases had no gene match. From germline, CDR1 is KGHDR and CDR2 SFDVKD. Here the CDR3 reads CATSALKTGSGELFF. For the CDR3, the DNA is TGTGCCACCAGTGCCTTGAAGACAGGGTCCGGGGAGCTGTTTTTT.

The chain is built from TRBV5-6 and TRBJ2-1; D might be TRBD1 or TRBD2, each matching 6 bases. Germline assignment: CDR1 SGHDT and CDR2 YYEEEE. The CDR3 runs 15 residues. With 4 bases removed from V and 2 bases from J, the gap between germline ends came to 13 bases. CDR3 bases: TGTGCCAGCAGCGTAGAGGGGGAGGCCTACAATGAGCAGTTCTTC. Protein product: CASSVEGEAYNEQFF.

The gene calls are TRBV7-9 and TRBJ2-7; 8 positions agree with TRBD2. This CDR3 contains 13 residues. V dropped 8 bases and J dropped 6; count of bases not matched to a gene: 9. CDR1 and CDR2 (germline): SEHNR, FQNEAQ (reference sequence). CDR3 coding DNA: TGTGCCAGCTCACTGCGGGAGGAAGGCGAGCAGTACTTC. This gives the protein CASSLREEGEQYF.

The rearrangement joins TRBV7-6 to TRBJ1-1; 8 positions match TRBD1. Germline V gene lookup returns CDR1 SGHVS and CDR2 FNYEAQ. V trimming: 5 bases; J trimming: 14 bases; junction bases outside the gene matches: 13. The CDR3 sequence is 13 residues long. CDR3 DNA: TGTGCCAGCAGCCGCGGGACAGGCAATGAGCAGTTCTTT. It codes for CASSRGTGNEQFF.

CDR3 amino acids: CASSPAPTGNYEQYF. For the CDR3, the DNA is TGTGCCAGCAGTCCCGCCCCGACAGGGAACTACGAGCAGTACTTC. The chain recombines TRBV12-3 or TRBV12-4 with TRBJ2-7, with 7 bases aligning to TRBD1. Trimming removed 5 bases from V and 3 bases from J; junction bases left unmatched: 10. The CDR3 is 15 residues long.

This clonotype was seen a handful of times. The chain links TRBV7-9 to TRBJ2-7, with D perhaps TRBD1 (5 bases). CDR1 SEHNR and CDR2 FQNEAQ come from the germline V gene (reference sequence). This CDR3 region has 13 residues. With 8 bases removed from V and 0 bases from J, the gap between germline ends came to 11 bases. In nucleotides, the CDR3 is TGTGCCAGCGAGGACATTAGCTCCTACGAGCAGTACTTC. Protein sequence: CASEDISSYEQYF. Complete variable domain (other parts from reference TRBV7-9 and TRBJ2-7): DTGVSQNPRHKITKRGQNVTFRCDPISEHNRLYWYRQTLGQGPEFLTYFQNEAQLEKSRLLSDRFSAERPKGSFSTLEIQRTEQGDSAMYLCASEDISSYEQYFGPGTRLTVT.

The chain has TRBV15 and TRBJ2-2, with D perhaps matching TRBD1 (5 bases). The V and J ends lost 0 bases and 6 bases respectively, with 8 bases between them. Germline V CDR1 and CDR2: LNHNV, YYDKDF (reference sequence). The CDR3 contains 14 residues. The CDR3 loop reads CATSREDMPGELFF. CDR3 nucleotides: TGTGCCACCAGCAGAGAGGACATGCCCGGGGAGCTGTTTTTT.

This clonotype was seen at least ten times. V gene TRBV29-1 combines with J gene TRBJ2-7; 10 nucleotides agree with TRBD1. The V and J ends lost 6 bases and 5 bases, in that order; junction bases with no gene match: 10. CDR3 length: 14 residues. Germline V CDR1 and CDR2: SQVTM, ANQGSEA. The CDR3, as DNA: TGCAGCGTGCGCCAAGGGACAGGGGTCCACGAGCAGTACTTC. This gives the protein CSVRQGTGVHEQYF.

The chain is built from TRBV29-1 and TRBJ2-3; 7 nucleotides line up with TRBD2. Germline trimming cut 6 bases from V and 4 bases from J; bases unmatched to any gene: 10. Germline CDR1 is SQVTM and CDR2 is ANQGSEA. This CDR3 spans 14 amino acids. CDR3 nucleotides: TGCAGCGTCGCCACGCGGCTAGCGGCAGATACGCAGTATTTT. Protein product: CSVATRLAADTQYF.

The chain has TRBV11-3 and TRBJ2-7; no reliable D call. The J call may be wrong; the DNA end is better matched by TRBJ2-1. The CDR3 runs to 15 residues. Germline-derived CDR1 and CDR2 are SGHNT and YENEEA. This CDR3 is CASSLGVPSYNEQFF. CDR3 sequence (DNA): TGTGCCAGCAGCTTAGGTGTACCCTCCTACAATGAGCAGTTCTTC.

This clonotype has ten or more counts. The V gene is TRBV7-2, the J gene TRBJ1-2; 9 nucleotides align to TRBD1. Germline values: CDR1 SGHTA, CDR2 FQGNSA. The CDR3 sequence is 15 residues long. Losses at the gene ends were 6 bases for V and 9 bases for J; bases not matched to a gene: 14. CDR3 sequence reads: CASSHSRDRVSSYTF. The CDR3 bases are TGTGCCAGCAGTCACTCCCGGGACAGGGTTTCAAGCTACACCTTC.

This chain connects TRBV25-1 to TRBJ2-5, with 12 bases lining up with TRBD2. The trim removed 4 bases at V and 5 bases at J, leaving 11 bases unmatched. This CDR3 has 17 amino acids. Germline lookup yields CDR1 MGHDK and CDR2 SYGVNS. The CDR3 is CASSAREGLAGGETQYF. CDR3 DNA: TGTGCCAGCAGTGCTAGAGAAGGGCTAGCGGGAGGGGAGACCCAGTACTTC.

This clonotype was detected many times. The rearrangement links TRBV12-3 or TRBV12-4 to TRBJ1-1; D is undetermined. This CDR3 region has 12 residues. The germline V and J ends were trimmed by 5 bases and 8 bases, with 12 bases remaining between them. The CDR3 sequence is CASSEPPTEAFF. The DNA for the CDR3 is TGTGCCAGCAGTGAACCCCCCACCGAAGCTTTCTTT.

The chain is built from TRBV7-2 and TRBJ2-7, with 8 bases identical to TRBD2. V was clipped by 5 bases and J by 6 bases; unmatched bases: 15. CDR3 size: 16 residues. Germline V gives CDR1 SGHTA, CDR2 FQGNSA. CDR3 DNA sequence: TGTGCCAGCAGCCAAGAACCGGCAGCGGGAGTGTTCGAGCAGTACTTC. Translation gives CASSQEPAAGVFEQYF. Based on the CDR3 plus reference TRBV7-2 and TRBJ2-7, the full variable domain is GAGVSQSPSNKVTEKGKDVELRCDPISGHTALYWYRQSLGQGLEFLIYFQGNSAPDKSGLPSDRFSAERTGGSVSTLTIQRTQQEDSAVYLCASSQEPAAGVFEQYFGPGTRLTVT.

This clonotype was detected many times. J is TRBJ2-5 and V is TRBV5-8, with no clear D. The CDR3 covers 13 residues. V dropped 4 bases and J dropped 7 bases, with 14 bases sitting between them. Germline CDR1 SGHTS, CDR2 YDEGEE. The DNA for the CDR3 is TGTGCCAGCAGCATCGACCTTTACGGGACCCAGTACTTC. Protein product: CASSIDLYGTQYF.

This clonotype was found a few times. The rearrangement links TRBV7-9 to TRBJ2-1, with D tentatively TRBD1 (5 bases). The CDR3 runs to 13 residues. Germline V CDR1 and CDR2: SEHNR, FQNEAQ (reference sequence). V dropped 5 bases and J dropped 9 bases, with 14 bases sitting between them. The CDR3 sequence: CASSQDRRGEQFF. The CDR3 DNA follows: TGTGCCAGCAGCCAAGACAGACGAGGTGAGCAGTTCTTC.

This clonotype occurred many times. The rearrangement links TRBV20-1 to TRBJ2-3; D gene ambiguous. In germline, CDR1 is DFQATT, CDR2 SNEGSKA (reference sequence). Trimming took 4 bases from V and 6 from J, leaving 14 bases between them. The CDR3 runs to 13 residues. As DNA, the CDR3 is TGCAGTGCTAACGTGGCTGGGTTCGATACGCAGTATTTT. Translating it yields CSANVAGFDTQYF.